This TCR beta chain stems from a study of cytomegalovirus exposure and HLA in healthy donors (dated 2017 in TCRdb). At the level of the whole study: According to a later analysis, one platform produced both the roughly 110 validation repertoires and the approximately 600 repertoires of the first cohort. The study was designed to test whether signatures of past pathogen exposure could be identified by cataloging public T cell receptors. A separate validation cohort of 100 to 150 different subjects was used in addition to the roughly 700-subject first cohort. The study combined high-throughput TCR immunosequencing, statistical association of individual TCRs with disease status, and machine learning to predict cytomegalovirus infection status. What the research found in general, with its limitations: The study listed approximately 160 TCR beta chains as associated with cytomegalovirus. In a later analysis, TCRs clustered in the first cohort were found to also tend to co-occur in the 120 or so validation repertoires, with 85% to 95% of cluster scores above 0. A later analysis lacked HLA typing for the validation cohort, so it scored co-occurrence in that cohort across all 110 or so repertoires. Three of the identified cytomegalovirus-associated TCR beta chains were confirmed in vitro to be specific for cytomegalovirus antigens. The authors suggested that the approach could potentially be extended to other disease states and immunological phenotypes. Most TCR sequences were seen in very few donors, while some public TCRs were found in many individuals. The classifier was reported to diagnose cytomegalovirus status with high specificity and sensitivity in both the original and validation cohorts.

Donors formed part of the validation cohort, which comprised about 130 subjects and was distinct from the first cohort of fewer than 750 subjects. The library was produced with the immunoSEQ multiplex PCR assay. For the original study's pipeline: A statistical classification framework was built for diagnosing cytomegalovirus status from the catalog of TCR beta chain sequences. Entries here come from immuneACCESS through TCRdb and include only in-frame sequences with V and J called. Some clones fail to appear in such tables; in the studies checked, an unresolved V gene covers under half of the shortfall, and the cause of the remainder is unknown. V, J and clone size were drawn from that table, and D and trimming were deduced from the DNA. The sample records 65,000 to 80,000 clones, 94% of which are singletons. Together, the top ten hold around 2.1% of the sample. Note on this clone: The clone's antigen remains unknown. Within one base of it there is no much larger clone, and no base qualities were kept.

The clonotype was recovered from a young woman in good health and CMV-seronegative. The sample consisted of PBMCs.

The CDR3 sequence is CASSLSPGFVEAFF. Here is the DNA: TGTGCCAGCAGTTTATCGCCAGGGTTTGTAGAAGCTTTCTTT. The chain employs TRBV27 and TRBJ1-1, with TRBD1 tentatively as D gene (5 bases match). CDR1 MNHEY and CDR2 SMNVEV are derived from the germline V gene (reference sequence). V is shortened by 0 bases, J by 8 bases, and the region joining them spans 13 bases. The CDR3 runs 14 amino acids, cysteine and phenylalanine included. Here the CDR3 DNA is all that survives: 42 bases in frame from base 1.